These 23 T cell receptor beta chains were sequenced from one sample in a study of T cell clonality in common variable immunodeficiency. Generated by immunoSEQ multiplex PCR, the TCRdb table keeps only in-frame clones and is missing some. The table lists about 52,000 clones, with no singletons. Input material: peripheral blood mononuclear cells. The receptor source for this set is a person aged 18 to 69 in good health.

The table lists this clone with many counts. This chain's CDR3 is CSVVAPGTGYNEQFF. The CDR3 DNA, read in part, is TGCAGTGTCGTGGCTCCCGGGACAGGCTACAATGAG. This sequence joins TRBV20-1 and TRBJ2-1, with 8 positions matching TRBD1. Read data end 3 residues before the CDR3 end; the end is taken from the germline J gene. Trimming cost V 7 bases and J 3 bases; bases outside gene matches: 11. The length of the CDR3 is 15 residues. Germline V CDR1 and CDR2: DFQATT, SNEGSKA (reference sequence).

This clone was observed a few times. A much larger clone is a single base away; this may be a read error. Read data end 3 residues before the CDR3 end; the end is taken from the germline J gene. The chain joins TRBV10-1 to TRBJ2-5, with 8 positions matching TRBD1. CDR1 WNHNN and CDR2 SYGVQD come from the germline V gene (reference sequence). The CDR3 runs to 15 residues. The CDR3 DNA, read in part, is TGCGCCAGCAGTCCGACAGGGGCTAGCACAGATACC. The encoded protein is CASSPTGASTDT. The entire CDR3 protein reads CASSPTGASTDTQYF.

This clone was found many times. Read sequence stops 3 residues before the CDR3 end, and the germline J gene provides the missing end. The chain uses TRBV7-2 and TRBJ1-5; D is undetermined. CDR3 length: 12 residues. Trimming took 5 bases from V and 6 from J, leaving 8 bases between them. Looked up from germline, CDR1 is SGHTA and CDR2 is FQGNSA. The chain's CDR3 is CASSTYGQPQHF. The CDR3 DNA, read in part, is TGTGCCAGCAGCACATATGGTCAGCCC.

This clone was observed many times. The read terminates 3 residues ahead of where the CDR3 ends, so the germline J gene completes it. This chain links TRBV10-1 with TRBJ2-1, with D maybe TRBD2 (7 bases). V was shortened by 4 bases and J by 7 bases, with 14 bases between the two germline ends. Germline CDR1 and CDR2: WNHNN and SYGVQD (reference sequence). This CDR3 comprises 14 residues. The CDR3 loop reads CASSAPGGENEQFF. Incomplete CDR3 DNA: TGCGCCAGCAGTGCTCCGGGGGGCGAGAATGAG.

This clone was counted at least ten times. The DNA read from the CDR3 is TGTGCCAGCAGCACTCAAAGAGATAAGAACACTGAA. Translation gives CASSTQRDKNTE. The full CDR3 protein is CASSTQRDKNTEAFF. The V gene is TRBV6-2 or TRBV6-3, the J gene TRBJ1-1, with D unclear. The CDR3 goes on 3 residues after the read ends, and that part is filled in from the germline J gene. Germline V gene data show CDR1 as MNHEY and CDR2 as SVGEGT. The CDR3 consists of 15 residues. Between the trimmed V and J ends, which lost 6 bases and 1 base, there was a span of 15 bases.

This clone has ten or more counts. Sequencing ends 3 residues short of the CDR3 end; the germline J gene provides the rest. This chain uses TRBV2 with TRBJ1-5; 8 positions agree with TRBD1. Unmatched junction bases numbered 4, after V lost 3 bases and J lost 3 bases. The CDR3 length is 15 residues. Germline lookup yields CDR1 SNHLY and CDR2 FYNNEI. The DNA read from the CDR3 is TGTGCCAGCAGTGAGCAGGGGGCCGTCAATCAGCCC. This encodes CASSEQGAVNQP. The full CDR3 protein is CASSEQGAVNQPQHF.

This clone was observed many times. The read terminates 3 residues before the CDR3 end, so the remaining end is supplied by the germline J gene. This chain uses TRBV19 with TRBJ1-2, with 10 bases matching TRBD1. CDR1 and CDR2 (germline): LNHDA, SQIVND (reference sequence). The CDR3 has 16 amino acids. J lost 2 bases, V lost 9 bases, and 12 bases had no gene match. The DNA read from the CDR3 is TGTGCCAGCGACACCTCCGGGACAGGGGCAAACTATGGC. Translated: CASDTSGTGANYG. The full CDR3 reads CASDTSGTGANYGYTF.

This clone was recorded a few times. The read ends 3 residues shy of where the CDR3 ends; the end is completed using the germline J gene. The chain is built from TRBV18 and TRBJ2-4; D not resolved. Germline CDR1 is KGHSH and CDR2 is LQKENI. CDR3 length: 15 amino acids. The CDR3 loop reads CASSPPVNRNYGQYF. The part of the CDR3 DNA that was read is TGTGCCAGCTCACCACCGGTGAATAGAAACTATGGT.

This clone appeared a few times. Coverage ceases 3 residues before the CDR3 finishes, and the germline J gene fills in the end. The genes are TRBV6-2 or TRBV6-3 and TRBJ1-2, with D perhaps matching TRBD1 (6 bases). This CDR3 region has 15 residues. CDR1 is MNHEY and CDR2 is SVGEGT in the germline V gene. Partial CDR3 DNA: TGTGCCAGCAGTTACGAGGGGGGGCCTTTCTACGAC. Amino acids: CASSYEGGPFYD. From start to end, the CDR3 is CASSYEGGPFYDYTF.

This clone occurred many times. The CDR3 end lies 3 residues beyond the end of the read and is filled in from the germline J gene. This chain uses TRBV12-3 or TRBV12-4 with TRBJ2-2, with a weak D call TRBD1 (8 bases). Trimming pared 5 bases from V and 8 bases from J, leaving 21 bases between. The CDR3 spans 16 residues. CDR3 DNA (partial): TGTGCCAGCAGTACTGGACAGGGAGGGCGACGGGGGGAG. Protein product: CASSTGQGGRRGE. The CDR3 in its entirety is CASSTGQGGRRGELFF.

This clone came up many times. Read sequence stops 3 residues before the CDR3 end, and the germline J gene provides the missing end. The chain has TRBV5-6 and TRBJ2-2; 8 bases align to TRBD2. Germline-derived CDR1 and CDR2 are SGHDT and YYEEEE. The J segment lost 4 bases and the V segment lost 0 bases, leaving 2 bases of the junction unmatched. CDR3 length: 15 residues. The CDR3 bases that were read are TGTGCCAGCAGCTTGGGAGCGGGAGTCACCGGGGAG. This sequence encodes CASSLGAGVTGE. The complete CDR3 reads CASSLGAGVTGELFF.

This clone was picked up a small number of times. Read coverage stops 3 residues before the CDR3 terminus; the germline J gene supplies the remainder. The chain employs TRBV18 and TRBJ1-2; D is uncertain. This CDR3 is built from 14 residues. CDR1 and CDR2 from the germline V gene are KGHSH and LQKENI. The chain's CDR3 is CASSPGLSPYDYTF. The CDR3 bases that were read are TGTGCCAGCTCCCCAGGACTTTCCCCCTACGAC.

This clone showed up many times. The read terminates 3 residues before the CDR3 end, so the remaining end is supplied by the germline J gene. The rearrangement uses TRBV19 and TRBJ1-2; a weak D match, TRBD1 (5 bases). Trimming removed 10 bases from V and 4 bases from J, with 19 bases in between. Germline V lookup: CDR1 LNHDA, CDR2 SQIVND (reference sequence). The CDR3 sequence is 14 residues long. This chain's CDR3 is CATEDGPGRYGYTF. Partial CDR3 DNA: TGTGCCACGGAAGATGGACCAGGGCGCTATGGC.

This clone was seen at least ten times. Relative to the germline gene, one junction end is altered; a read error may explain this. The read ends 3 residues shy of where the CDR3 ends; the end is completed using the germline J gene. The chain links TRBV4-2 to TRBJ2-2; 13 nucleotides match TRBD2. The CDR3 spans 17 residues. The germline CDR1 and CDR2 sequences are LGHNA and YNFKEQ. The CDR3 is CASSHGLAGENTGELFF. The part of the CDR3 DNA that was read is TGCGCCAGCAGCCACGGACTAGCGGGGGAGAACACCGGGGAG.

This clone came up a few times. The CDR3 end falls 3 residues outside the read, so it is completed with the germline J gene. This chain joins TRBV20-1 and TRBJ1-2; possibly TRBD1 for D (5 bases). Germline V gives CDR1 DFQATT, CDR2 SNEGSKA (reference sequence). CDR3 length: 14 residues. CDR3 amino acids: CSAIRDSSSYDYTF. The part of the CDR3 DNA that was read is TGCAGTGCCATCCGGGACTCGAGCTCCTACGAC.

This clone was found many times. At one end the junction does not follow the germline gene, possibly because of a read error. The observed sequence ends 3 residues before the CDR3 terminus, with the missing tail filled in from the germline J gene. V and J are TRBV4-2 and TRBJ1-1; the D gene is possibly TRBD1 (6 bases). Per the germline V gene, CDR1 is LGHNA and CDR2 is YNFKEQ. This CDR3 has 15 amino acids. The part of the CDR3 DNA that was read is TGCGCCAGCAGCCAAGATTCCAGGGGCAACACTGAA. It translates to CASSQDSRGNTE. The CDR3 in its entirety is CASSQDSRGNTEAFF.

This clone was counted ten times or more. The read ends 3 residues before the CDR3 terminus; that terminus is restored from the germline J gene. V usage is TRBV28 and J usage is TRBJ2-1; no definite D call. Germline V gene data show CDR1 as MDHEN and CDR2 as SYDVKM. V lost 3 bases, J lost 2 bases, and 8 bases lay in between. CDR3 length: 14 residues. The CDR3 DNA, read in part, is TGTGCCAGCAGTTTTGAGACTCCCTACAATGAG. Translation: CASSFETPYNE. The full CDR3 sequence reads CASSFETPYNEQFF.

This clone was found many times. From the germline J gene comes the end of the CDR3, since the read stops 3 residues before it. The V gene is TRBV11-2, the J gene TRBJ2-1; D possibly corresponds to TRBD1 (8 bases). Germline V gene data show CDR1 as SGHAT and CDR2 as FQNNGV. The CDR3 is made up of 14 amino acids. V lost 4 bases and J 8 bases, leaving 15 bases between the germline ends. CDR3 DNA (partial): TGTGCCAGCAGCTCGCTACAGGGGGGGTATGAG. Residues: CASSSLQGGYE. The CDR3 reads in full as CASSSLQGGYEQFF.

As to this clone: The DNA ends 3 residues before the CDR3 does, and the rest of the CDR3 is filled in from the germline J gene. The chain uses TRBV18 and TRBJ1-2, with a tentative D call TRBD1 (5 bases). The CDR3 loop spans 15 amino acids. Germline assignment: CDR1 KGHSH and CDR2 LQKENI. Trimming left V 0 bases short and J 4 bases short, with 12 bases between. CDR3 loop: CASSPPGQSVYGYTF. CDR3 DNA (partial): TGTGCCAGCTCACCACCGGGGCAGTCGGTCTATGGC.

Concerning this clone itself: Coverage ceases 3 residues before the CDR3 finishes, and the germline J gene fills in the end. The J gene is TRBJ2-4, the V gene TRBV11-2, with D unresolved. Germline V CDR1 and CDR2: SGHAT, FQNNGV. V lost 6 bases and J 0 bases, leaving 6 bases between the germline ends. The CDR3 is made up of 13 amino acids. CDR3 bases read: TGTGCCAGCAGTTCACTAGCCAAAAACATT. Residues: CASSSLAKNI. From start to end, the CDR3 is CASSSLAKNIQYF.

This clone was recorded many times. The sequence runs out 3 residues before the end of the CDR3; the remainder is reconstructed from the germline J gene. The chain has TRBV7-2 and TRBJ2-1, with 15 bases matching TRBD2. The germline CDR1 and CDR2 sequences are SGHTA and FQGNSA. The CDR3 is 15 residues long. With 7 bases clipped from V and 8 bases from J, the junction kept 6 bases outside the gene matches. The CDR3 spells CASTGLAGGLDEQFF. CDR3 bases read: TGTGCCAGCACCGGACTAGCGGGGGGGTTAGATGAG.

Turning to this clone: The observed sequence ends 3 residues before the CDR3 terminus, with the missing tail filled in from the germline J gene. The chain recombines TRBV5-3 with TRBJ2-1; 10 nucleotides match TRBD2. TRBV5-3 is sorted into the ORF group, with uncertain function. The J segment lost 4 bases and the V segment lost 2 bases, leaving 21 bases of the junction unmatched. The CDR3 extends over 21 amino acids. The CDR3: CARSFHPSGRDTGGDYNEQFF. The DNA read from the CDR3 is TGTGCCAGAAGCTTTCATCCCAGCGGGAGGGATACCGGTGGGGATTACAATGAG.

This clone showed up many times. The read terminates 3 residues ahead of where the CDR3 ends, so the germline J gene completes it. The chain combines TRBV18 with TRBJ2-2; 8 bases match TRBD2. The ends lost 1 base at V and 0 bases at J; junction bases unmatched: 19. Germline V gene sequence: CDR1 KGHSH, CDR2 LQKENI. The length of the CDR3 is 22 residues. CDR3 sequence: CASSPRRSAGLTSATNTGELFF. Partial CDR3 DNA: TGTGCCAGCTCACCACGGCGTTCGGCAGGCTTGACTAGCGCGACGAACACCGGGGAG.